Shown below are 12 T cell receptor beta chains from a single sample sequenced in a study of blood T cell repertoires in COVID-19. Repertoires were generated with immunoSEQ multiplex PCR, while TCRdb's copy carries only in-frame clones and drops some. Here the sample spans approximately 250,000 clones, 84% being singletons. Material: peripheral blood. The source of these receptors is a human donor in a cohort sampled during active COVID-19.

This chain uses TRBV7-2 with TRBJ1-1; tentatively, D is TRBD1 (6 bases). CDR1 and CDR2 (germline): SGHTA, FQGNSA. V was pared by 2 bases and J by 1 base, with 14 bases between. CDR3 length: 16 amino acids. CDR3 sequence reads: CASSLRWVGGNTEAFF. CDR3 nucleotide sequence: TGTGCCAGCAGCTTACGCTGGGTAGGGGGGAACACTGAAGCTTTCTTT.

This chain uses TRBV10-3 with TRBJ2-3, with 11 bases fitting TRBD2. The CDR3 runs to 16 residues. CDR1 and CDR2 from the germline V gene are ENHRY and SYGVKD. V lost 6 bases, J lost 0 bases, and 5 bases stayed unmatched. This CDR3 is CAISQSSGGSTDTQYF. The DNA of the CDR3 is TGTGCCATCAGCCAATCTAGCGGGGGGAGCACAGATACGCAGTATTTT.

J is TRBJ2-5 and V is TRBV5-1; D is possibly TRBD1 (6 bases). Germline CDR1 reads SGHRS; CDR2 reads YFSETQ. Trimming pared 0 bases from V and 4 bases from J, leaving 16 bases between. This CDR3 contains 16 residues. In nucleotides, the CDR3 is TGCGCCAGCAGCTTGGCCCAGGGGCGGTTTGGAGAGACCCAGTACTTC. It yields the protein CASSLAQGRFGETQYF.

V is TRBV5-6 and J is TRBJ1-2; TRBD1 agrees at 8 bases. The CDR3 extends over 14 amino acids. Losses at the gene ends were 2 bases for V and 4 bases for J; bases not matched to a gene: 4. The V gene's germline CDR1 is SGHDT and CDR2 YYEEEE. The CDR3 DNA follows: TGTGCCAGCAGCTTTCCCGGGACAGGCTATGGCTACACCTTC. Translating it yields CASSFPGTGYGYTF. Together with reference TRBV5-6 and TRBJ1-2, the CDR3 gives the full variable domain: DAGVTQSPTHLIKTRGQQVTLRCSPKSGHDTVSWYQQALGQGPQFIFQYYEEEERQRGNFPDRFSGHQFPNYSSELNVNALLLGDSALYLCASSFPGTGYGYTFGSGTRLTVV.

V usage is TRBV6-5 and J usage is TRBJ2-7; 13 bases line up with TRBD2. Looked up from germline, CDR1 is MNHEY and CDR2 is SVGAGI. The J segment lost 5 bases and the V segment lost 4 bases, leaving 8 bases of the junction unmatched. This CDR3 region has 16 residues. In DNA form, the CDR3 reads TGTGCCAGCAGTTTCATCACGGGACTAGCGGGGAACGAGCAGTACTTC. This sequence encodes CASSFITGLAGNEQYF.

The V call is TRBV18, the J call TRBJ1-1; D call uncertain. The germline V gene encodes CDR1 KGHSH and CDR2 LQKENI. Trimming left V 2 bases short and J 6 bases short, with 13 bases between. This CDR3 region has 14 residues. DNA for the CDR3: TGTGCCAGCTCACCAATTTTTATACAGCCTGAAGCTTTCTTT. The encoded protein is CASSPIFIQPEAFF.

This clone was observed a handful of times. This sequence joins TRBV10-1 and TRBJ2-3, with 8 bases aligning to TRBD1. V gave up 0 bases and J gave up 3 bases; unmatched junction bases: 2. This CDR3 region has 15 residues. Germline V gives CDR1 WNHNN, CDR2 SYGVQD (reference sequence). The CDR3, as DNA: TGCGCCAGCAGTGAGTCGGGACAGGAGACAGATACGCAGTATTTT. This encodes CASSESGQETDTQYF.

This clone was detected only once. V is TRBV7-8 and J is TRBJ2-1; 13 nucleotides agree with TRBD2. Unmatched junction bases numbered 7, after V lost 4 bases and J lost 7 bases. Germline V gene sequence: CDR1 SGHVS, CDR2 FQNEAQ. The CDR3 is 16 amino acids. The CDR3 DNA follows: TGTGCCAGCAGCTCCTCGACTAGCGGGGGGCGGAATGAGCAGTTCTTC. This codes for CASSSSTSGGRNEQFF.

The rearrangement uses TRBV25-1 and TRBJ2-1; 13 nucleotides match TRBD2. Trimming cost V 3 bases and J 3 bases; bases outside gene matches: 8. The CDR3 length is 18 residues. Germline V CDR1 and CDR2: MGHDK, SYGVNS. This chain's CDR3 is CASSEDTSGRAIYNEQFF. Here the CDR3 DNA reads TGTGCCAGCAGTGAGGATACTAGCGGGAGGGCTATCTACAATGAGCAGTTCTTC.

The chain links TRBV4-2 to TRBJ2-5, with 12 bases aligning to TRBD2. CDR3 length equals 21 residues. Germline V lookup: CDR1 LGHNA, CDR2 YNFKEQ. V trimming: 0 bases; J trimming: 3 bases; junction bases outside the gene matches: 17. CDR3 amino acids: CASSQEAPLAGGLQYKETQYF. The DNA for the CDR3 is TGTGCCAGCAGCCAAGAGGCCCCGCTAGCGGGGGGGCTTCAGTATAAAGAGACCCAGTACTTC.

This chain connects TRBV11-3 to TRBJ2-3, with D possibly being TRBD2 (5 bases). The V and J ends lost 5 bases and 8 bases respectively, with 17 bases between them. Germline CDR1 is SGHNT and CDR2 is YENEEA. This CDR3 region has 14 residues. Here the CDR3 DNA reads TGTGCCAGCAGCCGGACTCAAGACCGCGGTACGCAGTATTTT. Translating it yields CASSRTQDRGTQYF. Filled out from reference TRBV11-3 and TRBJ2-3, the complete variable domain reads EAGVVQSPRYKIIEKKQPVAFWCNPISGHNTLYWYLQNLGQGPELLIRYENEEAVDDSQLPKDRFSAERLKGVDSTLKIQPAELGDSAVYLCASSRTQDRGTQYFGPGTRLTVL.

This chain joins TRBV4-1 and TRBJ1-4, with D possibly matching TRBD1 (6 bases). V shed 4 bases and J shed 6 bases, with 18 bases lying between them. The CDR3 length is 16 residues. Per the germline V gene, CDR1 is MGHRA and CDR2 is YSYEKL. CDR3 protein: CASSPYEGGSYEKLFF. In nucleotides, the CDR3 is TGCGCCAGCAGCCCCTACGAGGGGGGGTCGTATGAAAAACTGTTTTTT.